Sequencing of this T cell receptor (beta chain) was carried out in a study of fetal regulatory T cell absence and autoimmunity. Overall study: Without clinical diabetes, IPEX patients showed exocrine pancreas autoimmunity.

The germline gives CDR1 SNHLY, CDR2 FYNNEI. The length of the CDR3 is 8 residues. Generated by immunoSEQ multiplex PCR, the TCRdb table keeps only in-frame clones and is missing some. The sample records roughly 95,000 clones, 55% to 75% being singletons. Study-wide results and caveats: Oligoclonal TCR enrichment in pancreas over cord blood reached over 95-fold for some clones. TRB gene family usage was broadly similar in cord blood and pancreas.

For this clone: What it recognizes is unknown. The junction and the germline gene differ at one end; a read error may be behind it.

The specimen sequenced was pancreas tissue. This sequence was found in a male donor with IPEX syndrome. The chain employs TRBV2 and TRBJ2-7; no clear D. Here the CDR3 reads CASSEGNF. The CDR3 nucleotides read TGTGCCAGCAGTGAAGGGAACTTC. Drawing the rest from reference TRBV2 and TRBJ2-7, the complete variable domain is EPEVTQTPSHQVTQMGQEVILRCVPISNHLYFYWYRQILGQKVEFLVSFYNNEISEKSEIFDDQFSVERPDGSNFTLKIRSTKLEDSAMYFCASSEGNFGPGTRLTVT.